This record looks at one T cell receptor beta chain sequence and its context. The antigen is undetermined. This sample was taken from a study of T cell responses to AZD1222 COVID-19 vaccine. Study results and limitations: Dominant at 160-218 and 743-854, vaccine-associated CD4 TCRs also spanned spike. Baseline seropositivity characterized only a handful of AZD1222 recipients. The donor group comprised mostly white British people and more females; the analysis possibly underestimated clonal diversity. Sampled repertoires all dated from after the peak T cell response.

V lost 8 bases to trimming and J lost 7 bases, with 17 bases between them. CDR1 MNHEY and CDR2 SVGAGI come from the germline V gene. This CDR3 spans 14 amino acids. Assay: immunoSEQ multiplex PCR; the TCRdb copy retains only in-frame clones and omits some. This sample has 60,000 to 85,000 clones, with less than 85% found just once. Source: peripheral blood, taken on day 0 of AZD1222 vaccination. The TCR comes from an adult in good health. The chain is built from TRBV6-5 and TRBJ2-2, with D possibly TRBD1 on 6 matching bases. In DNA, the CDR3 is TGTGCCAGCCGACTGACAGGCTTGGGCGGGGAGCTGTTTTTT. Translating gives CASRLTGLGGELFF.